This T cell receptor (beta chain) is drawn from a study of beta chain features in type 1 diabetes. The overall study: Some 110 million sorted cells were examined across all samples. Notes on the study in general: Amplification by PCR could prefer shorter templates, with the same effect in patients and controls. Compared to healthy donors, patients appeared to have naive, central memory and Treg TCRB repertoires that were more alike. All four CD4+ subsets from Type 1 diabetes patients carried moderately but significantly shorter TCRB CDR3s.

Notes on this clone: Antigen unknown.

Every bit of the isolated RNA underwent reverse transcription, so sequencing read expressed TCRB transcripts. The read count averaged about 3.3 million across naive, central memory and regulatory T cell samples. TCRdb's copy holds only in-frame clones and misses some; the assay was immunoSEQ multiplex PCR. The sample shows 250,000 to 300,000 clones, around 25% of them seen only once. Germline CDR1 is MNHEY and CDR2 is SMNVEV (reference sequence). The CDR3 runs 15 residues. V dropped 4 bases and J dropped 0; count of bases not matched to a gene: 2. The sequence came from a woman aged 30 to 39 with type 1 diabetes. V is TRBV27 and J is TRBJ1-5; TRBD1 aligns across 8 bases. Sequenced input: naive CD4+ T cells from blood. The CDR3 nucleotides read TGTGCCAGCAGTTCAGGACAGGGTAGCAATCAGCCCCAGCATTTT. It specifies CASSSGQGSNQPQHF.